This T cell receptor (beta chain) was captured in a study of OX40 agonist ivuxolimab in advanced cancers. Turning to the study itself: Patients with prior anti-PD-1, anti-PD-L1 or anti-CTLA-4 therapy were eligible; approximately 40% had some.

The repertoire was sequenced with immunoSEQ multiplex PCR; TCRdb's copy has only in-frame clones and lacks some. This sample yields roughly 72,000 clones, of which approximately 89% are seen a single time; around 10% belongs to the top ten. In germline, CDR1 is SGHRS, CDR2 YFSETQ. Trimming stripped 2 bases from V and 10 bases from J, with 10 bases between. The CDR3 extends over 12 amino acids. The source was CD4+ or CD8+ T cells sorted from blood, collected in a trial of the OX40 agonist ivuxolimab. V gene TRBV5-1 combines with J gene TRBJ2-1; tentative D call: TRBD2 (6 bases). The TCR sequence derives from an adult with an advanced solid tumor such as melanoma, head and neck, liver or kidney cancer. CDR3 in amino acids: CASSLPSGEQFF. In nucleotides, the CDR3 is TGCGCCAGCAGCTTACCGAGCGGGGAGCAGTTCTTC.